These 13 T cell receptor beta chains share one sample of origin, sequenced in a study of CD8+ T cells in alopecia areata. Reverse transcription of extracted RNA yielded cDNA, which provided the sequencing template. TCRdb keeps only in-frame clones here, not all; method: immunoSEQ multiplex PCR. Of tens of thousands of clones listed, around 54% are singletons. Sequencing was done on a sample of NKG2D-high CD8+ T cells sorted from blood. The receptors come from a human donor with alopecia areata.

This clone has more than one count but fewer than ten. The V and J genes are TRBV14 and TRBJ2-1; D uncertain. This CDR3 spans 11 amino acids. Per germline, CDR1 SGHDN and CDR2 FVKESK. The germline V and J ends were trimmed by 4 bases and 4 bases, with 2 bases remaining between them. The CDR3 region is CASSRYNEQFF. CDR3 nucleotides: TGTGCCAGCAGCCGGTACAATGAGCAGTTCTTC.

The chain combines TRBV30 with TRBJ1-2; TRBD1 is a possible D gene (5 bases). Germline CDR1 and CDR2: GTSNPN and SVGIG (reference sequence). The V end lost 0 bases, the J end lost 5 bases, and 10 bases lay between the germline ends. The CDR3 is 13 amino acids. The CDR3 DNA reads as TGTGCCTGGAGTGTAGAGGCAGGGTATGGCTACACCTTC. As protein: CAWSVEAGYGYTF.

The sample holds a few counts of this clone. The rearrangement joins TRBV20-1 to TRBJ2-5; D remains ambiguous. The J call is uncertain, as TRBJ2-7 better fits the DNA end. The CDR3 loop spans 11 amino acids. In germline, CDR1 is DFQATT, CDR2 SNEGSKA (reference sequence). For the CDR3, the DNA is TGCAGTGCTAGAGTGCGCTACGAGCAGTACTTC. Protein product: CSARVRYEQYF.

This clone occurred a few times. The CDR3 nucleotides are TGCAGCGTTGGGTTTGGGGGAAACAAGTTCTTC. It translates to CSVGFGGNKFF. The chain is built from TRBV29-1 and TRBJ2-1, with D perhaps being TRBD1 or TRBD2 (5 bases each). The germline V gene has CDR1 SQVTM and CDR2 ANQGSEA. The ends were cut back, 4 bases at V and 14 bases at J, with 15 bases in the middle. The CDR3 runs 11 residues.

The chain employs TRBV29-1 and TRBJ2-1, with D unclear. The V end lost 5 bases, the J end lost 3 bases, and 2 bases lay between the germline ends. The germline V gene has CDR1 SQVTM and CDR2 ANQGSEA. The CDR3 sequence is 10 residues long. In nucleotides, the CDR3 is TGCAGCGTTTTCTACAATGAGCAGTTCTTC. Residues: CSVFYNEQFF.

This clone has only a few counts. This chain links TRBV7-8 with TRBJ1-4, with D perhaps TRBD1 (6 bases). V shed 1 base and J shed 8 bases, with 14 bases lying between them. The CDR3 contains 15 residues. Germline V gene data show CDR1 as SGHVS and CDR2 as FQNEAQ. CDR3 residues: CASSLERGAYEKLFF. In DNA, the CDR3 is TGTGCCAGCAGCTTAGAGCGGGGGGCGTACGAAAAACTGTTTTTT.

The chain recombines TRBV5-4 with TRBJ2-5; D is unresolved. V was clipped by 0 bases and J by 1 base, with 10 bases between them. Germline loops: CDR1 SGHNT, CDR2 YYREEE (reference sequence). The CDR3 loop spans 15 amino acids. The CDR3 nucleotides read TGTGCCAGCAGCTTGGTAGGGCCAGCCCAAGAGACCCAGTACTTC. Translated: CASSLVGPAQETQYF. Supplemented by reference TRBV5-4 and TRBJ2-5, the full variable domain reads ETGVTQSPTHLIKTRGQQVTLRCSSQSGHNTVSWYQQALGQGPQFIFQYYREEENGRGNFPPRFSGLQFPNYSSELNVNALELDDSALYLCASSLVGPAQETQYFGPGTRLLVL.

This chain connects TRBV30 to TRBJ2-2, with unresolved D. Per germline, CDR1 GTSNPN and CDR2 SVGIG (reference sequence). V was pared by 1 base and J by 5 bases, with 8 bases between. The CDR3 consists of 13 residues. In DNA, the CDR3 is TGTGCCTGGAGTGCGGGCTGGACCGGGGAGCTGTTTTTT. This sequence encodes CAWSAGWTGELFF.

This chain joins TRBV5-1 and TRBJ1-1; no reliable D call. The CDR3 contains 15 residues. Germline V gene data show CDR1 as SGHRS and CDR2 as YFSETQ. V gave up 5 bases and J gave up 3 bases, with 17 bases separating them. CDR3 nucleotide sequence: TGCGCCAGCAGGGATGGTGGCGGGCCAGACACTGAAGCTTTCTTT. As protein: CASRDGGGPDTEAFF.

This clone was detected only once. The rearrangement uses TRBV6-6 and TRBJ2-7; D may be TRBD2 (5 bases). V lost 8 bases and J lost 6, with 14 bases in between. This CDR3 region has 12 residues. Germline CDR1 MNHNY, CDR2 SVGAGI (reference sequence). CDR3 sequence: CASSIGESEQYF. The CDR3 bases are TGTGCCAGCTCTATCGGGGAATCCGAGCAGTACTTC.

The chain joins TRBV30 to TRBJ1-1; D ambiguous. This CDR3 has 13 residues. Germline lookup yields CDR1 GTSNPN and CDR2 SVGIG (reference sequence). Trimming removed 4 bases from V and 3 bases from J, with 12 bases in between. CDR3 nucleotide sequence: TGTGCCTGGACCCTCTCCGGGGACACTGAAGCTTTCTTT. Amino acids: CAWTLSGDTEAFF.

This chain joins TRBV15 and TRBJ2-5; 7 nucleotides match TRBD2. This CDR3 contains 13 residues. V was pared by 8 bases and J by 2 bases, with 5 bases of the junction left unmatched. The germline gives CDR1 LNHNV, CDR2 YYDKDF (reference sequence). The CDR3 sequence is CATRGEVQETQYF. The CDR3 bases are TGTGCCACCCGGGGGGAAGTTCAAGAGACCCAGTACTTC.

The V call is TRBV27, the J call TRBJ2-3, with D unresolved. With 4 bases removed from V and 0 bases from J, the gap between germline ends came to 11 bases. The CDR3 extends over 15 amino acids. The germline gives CDR1 MNHEY, CDR2 SMNVEV (reference sequence). CDR3 nucleotides: TGTGCCAGCAGTTCCAGACTTTCTAGCACAGATACGCAGTATTTT. Residues: CASSSRLSSTDTQYF.